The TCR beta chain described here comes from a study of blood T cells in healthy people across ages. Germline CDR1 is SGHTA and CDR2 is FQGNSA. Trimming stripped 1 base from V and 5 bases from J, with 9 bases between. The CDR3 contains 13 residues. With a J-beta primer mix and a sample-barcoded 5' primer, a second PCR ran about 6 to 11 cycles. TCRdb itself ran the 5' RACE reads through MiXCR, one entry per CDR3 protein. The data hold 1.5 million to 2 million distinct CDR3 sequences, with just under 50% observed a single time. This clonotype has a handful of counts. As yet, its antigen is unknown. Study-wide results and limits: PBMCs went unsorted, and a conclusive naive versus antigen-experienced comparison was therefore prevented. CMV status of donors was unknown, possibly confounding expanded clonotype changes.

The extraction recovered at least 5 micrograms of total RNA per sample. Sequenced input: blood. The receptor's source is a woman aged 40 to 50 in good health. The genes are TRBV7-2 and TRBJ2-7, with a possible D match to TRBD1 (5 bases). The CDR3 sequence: CASSLVQGHEQYF. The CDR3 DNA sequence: TGTGCCAGCAGCTTAGTCCAGGGCCACGAGCAGTACTTC.